The T cell receptor (beta chain) described here comes from a study of cytomegalovirus exposure and HLA in healthy donors. Whole-study findings and limits: Diagnosis of cytomegalovirus status made by the classifier reportedly showed high specificity and sensitivity. A further, later analysis showed that HLA-associated TCR beta chains (compared with equally common others) were more clonally expanded. HLA alleles showed associations with approximately 15,000 TCR beta sequences in a later analysis, at a 0.05 false discovery rate. Presence/absence analyses assumed roughly uniform sequencing depth across donors.

Unmatched junction bases numbered 9, after V lost 4 bases and J lost 13 bases. The CDR3 length is 12 residues. Germline V gives CDR1 SGHDT, CDR2 YYEEEE. A word on this clone: Its antigen is unidentified.

Researchers ran the PCR with 60 Vbeta and 13 Jbeta primers. The table came from immunoSEQ multiplex PCR; TCRdb's copy has only in-frame clones and leaves some out. The sample has roughly 200,000 clones; approximately 78% are singletons. Sequencing was done on a sample of PBMCs. The receptor was isolated from a man between 25 and 39 years old in good health and CMV-seronegative. V is TRBV5-6 and J is TRBJ1-2; the match to TRBD1 covers 8 bases. The CDR3 spells CASSRTGQAVTF. CDR3 sequence (DNA): TGTGCCAGCAGCCGAACGGGACAGGCGGTCACCTTC.